One sample yielded the 14 T cell receptor beta chains listed below, sequenced in a study of early T cells in non-severe SARS-CoV-2 infection. From the 5' RACE reads, TCRdb called clonotypes with MiXCR, one entry per CDR3 protein. This sample has about 64,000 distinct CDR3 sequences; 18% occur once, and the top ten carry about 8.8%. The specimen was whole blood, collected at baseline. The receptors were sampled from an adult who was a healthcare worker with PCR-confirmed SARS-CoV-2 infection or an uninfected control (not recorded which).

The V call is TRBV6-2 or TRBV6-3, the J call TRBJ2-7, with D perhaps TRBD2 (6 bases). The V gene's germline CDR1 is MNHEY and CDR2 SVGEGT. V lost 5 bases and J 4 bases, leaving 15 bases between the germline ends. This CDR3 is built from 14 residues. The CDR3 reads CASSRRDFQYEQYF. CDR3 DNA sequence: TGTGCCAGCAGTCGAAGGGACTTCCAATACGAGCAGTACTTC.

This clonotype has just a few counts. The chain has TRBV4-2 and TRBJ2-7; D assignment may be TRBD1 or TRBD2 (5 bases each). Germline V lookup: CDR1 LGHNA, CDR2 YNFKEQ. V was cut by 1 base and J by 5 bases, with 9 bases left in between. The CDR3 is made up of 13 amino acids. The CDR3 protein is CASSQGDRNEQYF. The DNA of the CDR3 is TGTGCCAGCAGCCAAGGGGACCGCAACGAGCAGTACTTC.

This clonotype has only a few counts. The chain recombines TRBV7-6 with TRBJ1-2, with a possible D match to TRBD1 (6 bases). V was cut by 5 bases and J by 1 base, with 11 bases left in between. This CDR3 region has 14 residues. CDR1 is SGHVS, CDR2 FNYEAQ, per germline. CDR3: CASSPDRLNYGYTF. CDR3 DNA: TGTGCCAGCAGCCCTGACAGGCTTAACTATGGCTACACCTTC.

This clonotype was seen a handful of times. The chain uses TRBV29-1 and TRBJ2-4, with unresolved D. Germline-derived CDR1 and CDR2 are SQVTM and ANQGSEA. The CDR3 length is 11 residues. V gave up 4 bases and J gave up 8 bases, with 9 bases separating them. CDR3 amino acids: CSVADVDIQYF. CDR3 DNA sequence: TGCAGCGTTGCAGACGTCGACATTCAGTACTTC.

This chain links TRBV5-4 with TRBJ2-3, with D possibly being TRBD2 (5 bases). The CDR3 has 15 residues. Trimming pared 4 bases from V and 0 bases from J, leaving 12 bases between. Germline CDR1 SGHNT, CDR2 YYREEE (reference sequence). The CDR3, as DNA: TGTGCCAGCAGCACAGACTATACTAGCACAGATACGCAGTATTTT. It yields the protein CASSTDYTSTDTQYF.

CDR3 in amino acids: CSVVTHITDTQYF. In nucleotides, the CDR3 is TGCAGCGTTGTGACTCATATCACAGATACGCAGTATTTT. This chain links TRBV29-1 with TRBJ2-3; no definite D call. The CDR3 totals 13 residues. Germline-derived CDR1 and CDR2 are SQVTM and ANQGSEA. V was trimmed by 4 bases and J by 2 bases, leaving 10 bases between them.

This clonotype was recorded a few times. The rearrangement links TRBV5-1 to TRBJ2-7, with 7 bases fitting TRBD1. J gave up 5 bases and V 0 bases, and 8 bases lay outside the gene matches. This CDR3 is 15 amino acids long. Per the germline V gene, CDR1 is SGHRS and CDR2 is YFSETQ. In DNA, the CDR3 is TGCGCCAGCAGCTTGGGGGACAGTCGGGGCCACGAGCAGTACTTC. Protein sequence: CASSLGDSRGHEQYF.

The rearrangement joins TRBV10-3 to TRBJ2-3; TRBD2 matches at 8 bases. The CDR3 spans 16 residues. Per germline, CDR1 ENHRY and CDR2 SYGVKD. The junction had 10 bases not matched to a gene; V was cut back by 6 bases and J by 2 bases. The chain's CDR3 is CAISPGLAGYTDTQYF. For the CDR3, the DNA is TGTGCCATCAGCCCCGGACTAGCAGGATACACAGATACGCAGTATTTT.

The chain carries TRBV12-3 or TRBV12-4 and TRBJ1-1, with D perhaps TRBD1 (5 bases). The germline V and J ends were trimmed by 7 bases and 1 base, with 10 bases remaining between them. This CDR3 has 13 amino acids. The CDR3 loop is CASTWDGNTEAFF. DNA of the CDR3: TGTGCCAGCACTTGGGACGGGAACACTGAAGCTTTCTTT.

V gene TRBV11-2 combines with J gene TRBJ2-7; D is undetermined. Trimming shortened V by 1 base and J by 1 base, and 11 bases separated the two germline ends. This CDR3 spans 15 amino acids. Germline V gene sequence: CDR1 SGHAT, CDR2 FQNNGV. This CDR3 is CASSLVLTPSYEQYF. The CDR3 DNA reads as TGTGCCAGCAGCTTAGTCTTGACTCCTTCCTACGAGCAGTACTTC.

This clonotype was picked up a small number of times. The rearrangement joins TRBV5-4 to TRBJ1-5, with D unresolved. This CDR3 has 14 residues. V lost 4 bases to trimming and J lost 1 base, with 9 bases between them. Germline assignment: CDR1 SGHNT and CDR2 YYREEE (reference sequence). CDR3 DNA: TGTGCCAGCAGCGACTCAGGAAGCAATCAGCCCCAGCATTTT. This encodes CASSDSGSNQPQHF.

This clonotype was counted a few times. This chain links TRBV6-6 with TRBJ1-1; D unresolved. The V end was cut by 0 bases, the J end by 3 bases, with 8 bases between. The CDR3 is made up of 14 amino acids. The V gene's germline CDR1 is MNHNY and CDR2 SVGAGI (reference sequence). CDR3 region: CASSYSAWDTEAFF. The DNA of the CDR3 is TGTGCCAGCAGTTACTCGGCCTGGGACACTGAAGCTTTCTTT.

The CDR3 DNA is TGTGCCAGCAGAGGACAGAGGGAGAACACTGAAGCTTTCTTT. It yields the protein CASRGQRENTEAFF. The V call is TRBV7-8, the J call TRBJ1-1, with D maybe TRBD1 (6 bases). CDR3 length equals 14 residues. The V and J ends lost 6 bases and 1 base respectively, with 12 bases between them. Germline V gives CDR1 SGHVS, CDR2 FQNEAQ.

This clonotype was observed a handful of times. The chain uses TRBV3-1 and TRBJ1-4; D unclear. With 3 bases removed from V and 6 bases from J, the gap between germline ends came to 11 bases. The CDR3 length is 14 residues. Germline-derived CDR1 and CDR2 are LGHDT and YNNKEL (reference sequence). The CDR3 DNA follows: TGTGCCAGCAGCCAGAACTATAAAGATGAAAAACTGTTTTTT. Its protein product is CASSQNYKDEKLFF.